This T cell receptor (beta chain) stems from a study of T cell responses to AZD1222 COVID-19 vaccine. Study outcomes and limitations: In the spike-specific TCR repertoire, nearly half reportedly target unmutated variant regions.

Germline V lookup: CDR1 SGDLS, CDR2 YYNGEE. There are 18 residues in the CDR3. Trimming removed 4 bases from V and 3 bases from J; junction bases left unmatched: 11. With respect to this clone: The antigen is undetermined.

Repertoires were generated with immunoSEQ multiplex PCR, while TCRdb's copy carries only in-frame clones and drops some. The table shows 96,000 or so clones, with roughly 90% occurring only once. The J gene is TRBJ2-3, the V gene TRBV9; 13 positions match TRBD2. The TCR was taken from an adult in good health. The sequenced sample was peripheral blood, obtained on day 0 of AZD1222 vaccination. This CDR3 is CASSPVGLAGDRTDTQYF. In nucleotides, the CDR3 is TGTGCCAGCAGCCCAGTCGGACTAGCGGGAGACCGAACAGATACGCAGTATTTT.